Below, 5 T cell receptor beta chains from the same sample are listed, as sequenced in a study of tumor and adjacent non-tumor tissue in lung cancer (dated by TCRdb to between 2017 and 2018). Receptor libraries were prepared by multiplex PCR. Sequencing used an Illumina HiSeq 2500. Following protocols modified from ARM-PCR, the researchers constructed TCRbeta libraries through three rounds of nested PCR with primers (Table S4). TCRdb trimmed the raw reads at Q25, called clones with MiXCR and kept productive beta chains. For every CDR3 protein sequence, its rows merge into one entry that carries the most common genes and DNA. The sample records 60,000 to 70,000 distinct CDR3 sequences, more than 65% of which are singletons. The ten largest clones capture 40% to 50% of the sample. Bulk unsorted tissue served as the source for RNA extraction, and RNA quality was assessed using a NanoDrop ND-1000 and an Agilent 2100. The normal lung samples consisted of distant non-tumor tissue collected more than 3 cm from the tumor edge.

The sequencing sample was made of distant non-tumor lung tissue. The receptors derive from a man aged 55 to 69 with non-small cell lung cancer.

On this clonotype itself: One end of the junction is discordant with germline, which a read error may explain. The chain joins TRBV11-1 to TRBJ2-1; D is unresolved. The CDR3 has 13 amino acids. CDR1 is SGHAT and CDR2 is FQDESV in the germline V gene (reference sequence). CDR3 DNA sequence: TGTGCCAGCCGCCGGGTAAGCCAGGATGAGCAGCTCTTC. Encoded protein: CASRRVSQDEQLF. The whole variable domain, filled in from reference TRBV11-1 and TRBJ2-1, reads EAEVAQSPRYKITEKSQAVAFWCDPISGHATLYWYRQILGQGPELLVQFQDESVVDDSQLPKDRFSAERLKGVDSTLKIQPAELGDSAMYLCASRRVSQDEQLFGPGTRLTVL.

This clonotype turned up a few times. One base away lies a much larger clone, so this may be a sequencing read error. The V and J genes are TRBV25-1 and TRBJ2-7; tentative D call: TRBD2 (6 bases). The CDR3 totals 11 residues. V was trimmed by 9 bases and J by 11 bases, leaving 17 bases between them. Germline lookup yields CDR1 MGHDK and CDR2 SYGVNS. Here the CDR3 reads CASNLGRDEYF. The DNA for the CDR3 is TGTGCCAGTAACCTGGGGCGGGATGAGTACTTC.

The rearrangement uses TRBV29-1 and TRBJ2-1, with D possibly TRBD2 on 6 matching bases. V was shortened by 4 bases and J by 9 bases, with 19 bases between the two germline ends. The CDR3 has 14 amino acids. The germline gives CDR1 SQVTM, CDR2 ANQGSEA. The CDR3 bases are TGCAGCGTTGGCGGGGTGGGAGGATCAGCTGAGCAGTTCTTC. Protein product: CSVGGVGGSAEQFF.

The V gene is TRBV29-1, the J gene TRBJ2-7, with D tentatively TRBD1 (5 bases). CDR3 length: 15 amino acids. Per the germline V gene, CDR1 is SQVTM and CDR2 is ANQGSEA. V lost 6 bases and J 6 bases, leaving 24 bases between the germline ends. The CDR3 region is CSVAVLDMGRFEQYF. The CDR3 DNA sequence: TGCAGCGTCGCTGTACTCGACATGGGGCGCTTCGAGCAGTACTTC.

Many counts were recorded for this clonotype. CDR3: CASSLLGDLETQYF. Written as DNA, the CDR3 is TGCGCCAGCAGCTTGCTTGGGGATCTAGAGACCCAGTACTTC. The chain recombines TRBV5-1 with TRBJ2-5; D call uncertain. This CDR3 has 14 amino acids. V lost 1 base and J 4 bases, leaving 11 bases between the germline ends. Per germline, CDR1 SGHRS and CDR2 YFSETQ. Looking up the rest from reference TRBV5-1 and TRBJ2-5 gives the full variable domain: KAGVTQTPRYLIKTRGQQVTLSCSPISGHRSVSWYQQTPGQGLQFLFEYFSETQRNKGNFPGRFSGRQFSNSRSEMNVSTLELGDSALYLCASSLLGDLETQYFGPGTRLLVL.